The rows below give T cell receptor beta chains drawn from one sample of a study of OX40 agonist ivuxolimab in advanced cancers. TCRdb's table, derived via immunoSEQ multiplex PCR, lists solely in-frame clones and lacks some. The sample includes 58,000 or so clones, about 80% seen only once; the top ten take roughly 5%. The specimen comprised CD4+ or CD8+ T cells sorted from blood, sampled in a trial of the OX40 agonist ivuxolimab. Receptor source: an adult with an advanced solid tumor such as melanoma, head and neck, liver or kidney cancer. Both conserved end residues are part of each CDR3.

V gene: TRBV6-5
J gene: TRBJ2-1
CDR3 protein: CASSNEGYEQFF

V gene: TRBV18
J gene: TRBJ2-2
CDR3 protein: CASSGLAGVTGELFF

V gene: TRBV5-5
J gene: TRBJ2-1
CDR3 protein: CASSQIYPARLYNEQFF

V gene: TRBV11-2
J gene: TRBJ1-2
CDR3 protein: CASSLVQASGLFYGYTF

V gene: TRBV7-3
J gene: TRBJ2-5
CDR3 protein: CAIPGLGCYF

V gene: TRBV27
J gene: TRBJ2-7
CDR3 protein: CASSLRRTGPLAF

V gene: TRBV4-2
J gene: TRBJ1-1
CDR3 protein: CASSQVRPGGTEAFF

V gene: TRBV2
J gene: TRBJ1-3
CDR3 protein: CASSEQDFSGNTIYF

V gene: TRBV28
J gene: TRBJ2-3
CDR3 protein: CASSPLNTDTQYF

V gene: TRBV9
J gene: TRBJ1-2
CDR3 protein: CASSVAGPNYGYTF

V gene: TRBV18
J gene: TRBJ1-5
CDR3 protein: CASSPSENQPQHF

V gene: TRBV2
J gene: TRBJ2-2
CDR3 protein: CASRGTGGPGELFF

V gene: TRBV6-1
J gene: TRBJ2-4
CDR3 protein: CASSEAATAQYF

V gene: TRBV9
J gene: TRBJ2-1
CDR3 protein: CASSTPGTNSQFF

V gene: TRBV28
J gene: TRBJ1-6
CDR3 protein: CASRDRLRDSPLHF

V gene: TRBV7-9
J gene: TRBJ2-7
CDR3 protein: CASSLAEGEQYF

V gene: TRBV4-1
J gene: TRBJ2-2
CDR3 protein: CASSQGLRGVNTGELFF

V gene: TRBV13
J gene: TRBJ2-1
CDR3 protein: CASSFWSPNGNEQFF

V gene: TRBV19
J gene: TRBJ2-1
CDR3 protein: CASSIDLLARGNEQFF

V gene: TRBV7-6
J gene: TRBJ2-7
CDR3 protein: CASSLERTSGVPSYEQYF

V gene: TRBV7-9
J gene: TRBJ1-2
CDR3 protein: CASSLAGAGYGYTF

V gene: TRBV6-6
J gene: TRBJ1-1
CDR3 protein: CASSRRQNTEAFF

V gene: TRBV15
J gene: TRBJ2-3
CDR3 protein: CATSRTRGPGDTQYF

V gene: TRBV28
J gene: TRBJ1-3
CDR3 protein: CASSQTAGNGNTIYF

V gene: TRBV6-6
J gene: TRBJ1-6
CDR3 protein: CASRGNNSPLHF

V gene: TRBV28
J gene: TRBJ2-5
CDR3 protein: CASSLASGAVETQYF

V gene: TRBV6-5
J gene: TRBJ2-7
CDR3 protein: CASSYQGQKRDEQYF

V gene: TRBV27
J gene: TRBJ1-5
CDR3 protein: CASSRTGRNQPQHF

V gene: TRBV9
J gene: TRBJ2-7
CDR3 protein: CASSVRQADYEQYF

V gene: TRBV21-1
J gene: TRBJ2-7
CDR3 protein: CASSQGQNEQYF

V gene: TRBV5-1
J gene: TRBJ2-3
CDR3 protein: CASSWGLAGDTQYF

V gene: TRBV6-5
J gene: TRBJ2-7
CDR3 protein: CASSSVGSGGSYEQYF

V gene: TRBV7-9
J gene: TRBJ1-5
CDR3 protein: CASSPTGSSQPQHF

V gene: TRBV27
J gene: TRBJ2-3
CDR3 protein: CASSGVSSGTDTQYF

V gene: TRBV10-3
J gene: TRBJ1-2
CDR3 protein: CAVSESAGAYGYTF

V gene: TRBV2
J gene: TRBJ2-4
CDR3 protein: CASSGPGQKNIQYF

V gene: TRBV19
J gene: TRBJ2-3
CDR3 protein: CASSILDTQYF